The present entry profiles one T cell receptor beta chain with its context. Its antigen is not identified. The junction departs from the called germline gene at one end, perhaps through a read error. This record comes from a study of shared clonotypes between healthy human individuals. Study-wide results and caveats: Clonotype sharing among donors, it was expected, would be affected by sequencing depth.

The table came from immunoSEQ multiplex PCR; TCRdb's copy has only in-frame clones and leaves some out. The sample has about 1 million clones, around 75% seen once. The donors were all Caucasian adults (living in Nashville, Tennessee). The CDR3 runs to 12 residues. Looked up from germline, CDR1 is SSHAT and CDR2 is FNYEAQ (reference sequence). The chain links TRBV7-7 to TRBJ2-3, with 7 bases identical to TRBD2. The origin of this receptor is a man younger than 35 in good health. Sequenced input: memory CD4+ T cells sorted from blood. The sample's subset: CD45RA-negative fraction. CDR3 in amino acids: CASHQPTSPGHF. The CDR3 DNA reads TGTGCTAGCCATCAGCCGACTAGCCCGGGACATTTT. Complete variable domain (other parts from reference TRBV7-7 and TRBJ2-3): GAGVSQSPRYKVTKRGQDVTLRCDPISSHATLYWYQQALGQGPEFLTYFNYEAQPDKSGLPSDRFSAERPEGSISTLTIQRTEQRDSAMYRCASHQPTSPGHFGPGTRLTVL.